These T cell receptor beta chains were read from a single sample in a study of cytomegalovirus exposure and HLA in healthy donors. Libraries were prepared by immunoSEQ multiplex PCR; TCRdb keeps only in-frame clonotypes and omits some of them. The sample lists over 200,000 clones, 82% occurring once. Sequenced: PBMCs. The receptors originated from a man aged 40-49 years in good health and CMV-seropositive. The CDR3 runs from the conserved cysteine through the conserved F or W. D genes are given only for firm matches. Clone size is not always given. Where it is, it says once, few, many or a class for expanded clones.

V	D	size	J	DNA	CDR3
TRBV30	NA	NA	TRBJ2-5	TGTGCCTGGAGTGTACGAGGGTCCGGTGGCCTGAGGACCCAGTACTTC	CAWSVRGSGGLRTQYF
TRBV7-8	NA	NA	TRBJ1-2	TGTGCCAGCAGCCTGAATCGGGGGGCGGCGGGTGGCTACACCTTC	CASSLNRGAAGGYTF
TRBV5-1	NA	NA	TRBJ1-5	TGCGCCAGCAGCTTGACGGGGTTTGGCAATCAGCCCCAGCATTTT	CASSLTGFGNQPQHF
TRBV19	NA	NA	TRBJ2-1	TGTGCCAGTAGTCTTAGCGGCAGCTCCTACAATGAGCAGTTCTTC	CASSLSGSSYNEQFF
TRBV5-6	NA	NA	TRBJ2-3	TGTGCCAGCAGCTTGTACACAAGTAGAGGGGATACGCAGTATTTT	CASSLYTSRGDTQYF
TRBV6-6	NA	NA	TRBJ2-7	TGTGCCAGCAGTTACGGAACAGGTAGCTCCTACGAGCAGTACTTC	CASSYGTGSSYEQYF
TRBV6-6	NA	NA	TRBJ1-1	TGTGCCAGCAGCTCGCACAATGAAGCTTTCTTT	CASSSHNEAFF
TRBV20-1	NA	few	TRBJ2-5	TGCAGCCCGGTCCGAGGGGGTTACCAGTACTTC	CSPVRGGYQYF
TRBV6-1	TRBD2	NA	TRBJ2-3	TGTGCCAGCAGTGTGGGGGGAAGCGGGAGGGCACTGTATTTT	CASSVGGSGRALYF
TRBV7-3	NA	NA	TRBJ2-7	TGTGCCAGCAGCTTAACGGACAACGACGAGCAGTACTTC	CASSLTDNDEQYF
TRBV10-3	NA	once	TRBJ2-3	TGTGCCACCAGACAAGACACAGATACGCAGTATTTT	CATRQDTDTQYF
TRBV12-2	NA	NA	TRBJ1-4	TGTGCAAGTCGCTCCCTGGACAGGGCATCAGAAAAACTGTTTTTT	CASRSLDRASEKLFF
TRBV27	NA	NA	TRBJ2-2	TGTGCCAGCAGTTTATGGCAAACCGGGGAGCTGTTTTTT	CASSLWQTGELFF
TRBV7-6	NA	NA	TRBJ2-7	TGTGCCAGCAGCTCGCAGCCCGGGAGCAACTCCTACGAGCAGTACTTC	CASSSQPGSNSYEQYF
TRBV5-8	NA	few	TRBJ1-1	TGTGCCAGCAGCTCCGTCGGGGAAAACACTGAAGCTTTCTTT	CASSSVGENTEAFF
TRBV6-6	TRBD1	NA	TRBJ1-3	TGTGCCAGCAGTTACCTCGGGACAGGAGGAAACACCATATATTTT	CASSYLGTGGNTIYF
TRBV28	TRBD2	NA	TRBJ2-2	TGTGCCAGCAGCCCTGGGACTAGCGAGGGCGGGGAGCTGTTTTTT	CASSPGTSEGGELFF
TRBV6-1	TRBD1	NA	TRBJ1-2	TGTGCCAGCAGTGGGGGTCCGGGACAGGGCTACTATGGCTACACCTTC	CASSGGPGQGYYGYTF
TRBV7-3	TRBD1	NA	TRBJ1-1	TGTGCCAGCAGCTCCGTGAGGACAGGAACTGAAGCTTTCTTT	CASSSVRTGTEAFF
TRBV30	NA	NA	TRBJ2-7	TGTGCCGCCGGGACTCCGCCCGCCTACTACGAGCAGTACTTC	CAAGTPPAYYEQYF
TRBV5-1	NA	NA	TRBJ2-2	TGCGCCAGCAGCCCTGGGGGGGCAGGGAACACCGGGGAGCTGTTTTTT	CASSPGGAGNTGELFF
TRBV5-1	NA	NA	TRBJ2-2	TGCGCCAGCAGCATCACCGGGACACACACCGGGGAGCTGTTTTTT	CASSITGTHTGELFF
TRBV14	TRBD2	NA	TRBJ2-3	TGTGCCAGCAGAGGGCCTAGCGGGAGTCCGACAGATACGCAGTATTTT	CASRGPSGSPTDTQYF
TRBV5-1	TRBD1	NA	TRBJ1-4	TGCGCCAGCAGCCCCCTGACAGGGCCAACTAATGAAAAACTGTTTTTT	CASSPLTGPTNEKLFF
TRBV15	TRBD1	NA	TRBJ1-2	TGTGCCACCAGCAGGGGACAGGGTGAAGCCTATGGCTACACCTTC	CATSRGQGEAYGYTF
TRBV7-2	TRBD2	NA	TRBJ2-5	TGTGCCAGCAGCACGACTAGCGGATGGAGTGAGACCCAGTACTTC	CASSTTSGWSETQYF
TRBV7-3	TRBD2	NA	TRBJ2-7	TGTGCCAGCAGCCCCGGACTAGCGAGAGACTACGAGCAGTACTTC	CASSPGLARDYEQYF
TRBV4-1	TRBD2	NA	TRBJ2-2	TGCGCCAGCAGGCCGGGGGGCACCGGGGAGCTGTTTTTT	CASRPGGTGELFF
TRBV5-1	NA	NA	TRBJ2-1	TGCGCCAGCAGCTCCGATGCAGGGGCGCGGAATGAGCAGTTCTTC	CASSSDAGARNEQFF
TRBV2	NA	NA	TRBJ1-5	TGTGCCAGCAGTGGCCAGGGTGGCAATCAGCCCCAGCATTTT	CASSGQGGNQPQHF
TRBV18	NA	NA	TRBJ1-1	TGTGCCAGCTCACCGGGGCAGAACACTGAAGCTTTCTTT	CASSPGQNTEAFF
TRBV4-1	NA	NA	TRBJ1-5	TGCGCCAGCAGCCAAGAACCATTAGCGGACGCCAATCAGCCCCAGCATTTT	CASSQEPLADANQPQHF
TRBV7-9	TRBD2	NA	TRBJ2-1	TGTGCCAGCAGCAAAACTAGCGGGAGGGCCTCGGATGAGCAGTTCTTC	CASSKTSGRASDEQFF
TRBV10-3	NA	NA	TRBJ1-2	TGTGCCATCAGTGAAAAGGGGCCTAACTATGGCTACACCTTC	CAISEKGPNYGYTF
TRBV30	TRBD1	NA	TRBJ1-1	TGTGCCTGGACCCCGGGACAGGGGATTAACACTGAAGCTTTCTTT	CAWTPGQGINTEAFF
TRBV29-1	TRBD1	NA	TRBJ2-2	TGCAGCGTTCCGGGGACAGGGAAGGCCGGGGAGCTGTTTTTT	CSVPGTGKAGELFF
TRBV6-5	NA	NA	TRBJ1-2	TGTGCCAGCACCGGGTGGGGCGGCCCTTACTATGGCTACACCTTC	CASTGWGGPYYGYTF
TRBV5-4	NA	few	TRBJ2-5	TGTGCCAGCAGCTTGGGGGCTGAGACCCAGTACTTC	CASSLGAETQYF
TRBV19	TRBD2	NA	TRBJ2-7	TGTGCCAGTAGTATAGGAACTAGCGGGAGATCCTACGAGCAGTACTTC	CASSIGTSGRSYEQYF